The 4 T cell receptor beta chains reported below all come from one sample, sequenced in a study of blood T cell repertoires in COVID-19. Generated by immunoSEQ multiplex PCR, the TCRdb table keeps only in-frame clones and is missing some. Of a few hundred thousand clones in the sample, approximately 88% are singletons; the top ten hold approximately 9%. Sequencing was done on a sample of PBMCs or T cells enriched from blood (not recorded which). These receptors were obtained from a young woman who had recovered from COVID-19.

The chain links TRBV7-2 to TRBJ2-1, with 7 bases that match TRBD2. Trimming removed 1 base from V and 7 bases from J; junction bases left unmatched: 10. The CDR3 has 16 residues. Germline CDR1 SGHTA, CDR2 FQGNSA. The CDR3 DNA reads TGTGCCAGCAGCTTAGACGGCGGGAGCGGACGGAATGAGCAGTTCTTC. Its protein is CASSLDGGSGRNEQFF.

This chain links TRBV5-6 with TRBJ1-5; D not resolved. Looked up from germline, CDR1 is SGHDT and CDR2 is YYEEEE. CDR3 length: 15 amino acids. V lost 4 bases, J lost 3 bases, and 14 bases lay in between. The CDR3 loop is CASSLFIDINQPQHF. The CDR3, as DNA: TGTGCCAGCAGCCTTTTCATTGACATCAATCAGCCCCAGCATTTT.

This clone was recorded only once. The V and J genes are TRBV19 and TRBJ2-3; the match to TRBD2 covers 14 bases. V trimming: 5 bases; J trimming: 1 base; junction bases outside the gene matches: 11. Germline V lookup: CDR1 LNHDA, CDR2 SQIVND (reference sequence). This CDR3 comprises 19 residues. CDR3 loop: CASSVKTSGRASGTDTQYF. The CDR3 DNA reads TGTGCCAGTAGTGTCAAGACTAGCGGGAGGGCCTCAGGCACAGATACGCAGTATTTT.

There are a few counts of this clone. The chain employs TRBV19 and TRBJ2-7, with D tentatively TRBD2 (6 bases). The V end lost 3 bases, the J end lost 7 bases, and 22 bases lay between the germline ends. The CDR3 spans 16 residues. Per germline, CDR1 LNHDA and CDR2 SQIVND (reference sequence). CDR3 loop: CASSMAGTLGLREQYF. The DNA for the CDR3 is TGTGCCAGTAGTATGGCGGGGACCCTGGGGTTGCGGGAGCAGTACTTC.